This is a list of T cell receptor beta chains from one sample in a study of CD8 T cells in Susac syndrome. TCRdb re-called the immunoSEQ multiplex PCR reads with MiXCR, one entry per CDR3 protein. This table has 140,000 to 150,000 distinct CDR3 sequences, approximately 94% appearing once. The source material was CD4+ T cells from PBMCs. The receptors stem from a human donor in good health. CDR3s include the opening cysteine and the closing phenylalanine or tryptophan. A D gene is named only where the DNA matches it firmly. Clone size is stated in some rows and not others, as once, few, many or a class when expanded.

d_call j_call clone_size v_call cdr3_nt cdr3_aa
TRBD1 TRBJ1-1 . TRBV5-4 TGTGCCAGCAGCTTGGAACAGGGGATCGATGAAGCTTTCTTT CASSLEQGIDEAFF
. TRBJ2-5 . TRBV2 TGTGCCAGCAGTGTTCGGGGGGCCCTTGAGACCCAGTACTTC CASSVRGALETQYF
TRBD1 TRBJ2-6 . TRBV28 TGTGCCAGCAGTCCCTGGGACAGGGGCTCTGGGGCCAACGTCCTGACTTTC CASSPWDRGSGANVLTF
. TRBJ2-2 . TRBV5-1 TGCGCCAGCAGCACAACAGGGACGATAAGCTTTAGCACCGGGGAGCTGTTTTTT CASSTTGTISFSTGELFF
. TRBJ2-3 . TRBV29-1 TGCAGCGTTGTGAGCGGTAGCACAGATACGCAGTATTTT CSVVSGSTDTQYF
. TRBJ2-5 . TRBV3-1 TGTGCCAGCAGCCAGCCAGGGTCAGAGACCCAGTACTTC CASSQPGSETQYF
TRBD1 TRBJ1-2 . TRBV11-2 TGTGCCAGCAGCCCATTGAGGGGGCGTAGGGATGGCTACACCTTC CASSPLRGRRDGYTF
. TRBJ1-1 once TRBV20-1 TGCAGTGCTAGAGTTCCGGAAAGGGACACTGAAGCTTTCTTT CSARVPERDTEAFF
. TRBJ2-7 . TRBV7-9 TGTGCCAGCAGCTTAGCGGCAGACTCCTACGAGCAGTACTTC CASSLAADSYEQYF
. TRBJ2-1 . TRBV28 TGTGCGTCACTCGGGAGCTCCTACAATGAGCAGTTCTTC CASLGSSYNEQFF
. TRBJ2-7 . TRBV20-1 TGCAGTGCTGGCTCATACGGCGAGCAGTACTTC CSAGSYGEQYF
. TRBJ2-3 . TRBV7-2 TGTGCCAGCAGCCGGACTAACACAGATACGCAGTATTTT CASSRTNTDTQYF
. TRBJ1-4 . TRBV3-1 TGTGCCAGCAGCCAAAGTCGGGGGGATGAAAAACTGTTTTTT CASSQSRGDEKLFF
TRBD2 TRBJ2-2 . TRBV6-7 TGTGCCAGCAGTTATCGGGAGGCGGATAACACCGGGGAGCTGTTTTTT CASSYREADNTGELFF
TRBD2 TRBJ2-1 . TRBV6-5 TGTGCCAGCAGCCTTAGCGGGAGGATCTACAATGAGCAGTTCTTC CASSLSGRIYNEQFF
. TRBJ2-7 . TRBV3-1 TGTGCCAGCAGCCAAGATCTCGGACTCTTCTACGAGCAGTACTTC CASSQDLGLFYEQYF
TRBD2 TRBJ2-2 . TRBV11-2 TGTGCCAGCAGCTTAGGACTAGCGGGAGCCGGGGAGCTGTTTTTT CASSLGLAGAGELFF
. TRBJ2-1 . TRBV27 TGTGCCAGCAGTAAAAGACCAGGGTGCCAGTTCTTC CASSKRPGCQFF
. TRBJ2-3 . TRBV20-1 TGCAGTGCGCGAGACAGGCTTCGGACAGATACGCAGTATTTT CSARDRLRTDTQYF
TRBD2 TRBJ2-5 . TRBV4-1 TGCGCCAGCAGCCAGGACCCGACTAGCGGGAGGGCCGGGGAGGAGACCCAGTACTTC CASSQDPTSGRAGEETQYF
. TRBJ1-2 once TRBV5-1 TGCGCCAGCAGCTTGGACGGCAGTGGGTATGGCTACACCTTC CASSLDGSGYGYTF
. TRBJ2-2 . TRBV7-2 TGTGCCAGCAGCCCCCTGATGGGCGGGGAGCTGTTTTTT CASSPLMGGELFF
TRBD1 TRBJ2-7 . TRBV10-3 TGTGCCATCAGTGATCGAGGGACAGGGGAGTACGAGCAGTACTTC CAISDRGTGEYEQYF
. TRBJ2-5 . TRBV20-1 TGCAGTGCCAGCCCGGGGAGGCAAGAGACCCAGTACTTC CSASPGRQETQYF
TRBD2 TRBJ2-1 . TRBV20-1 TGCAGTGCTAGAGATTCCGGACTAGCAAGCAATGAGCAGTTCTTC CSARDSGLASNEQFF
TRBD2 TRBJ2-2 . TRBV6-1 TGTGCCAGCAACGGACTAGCGGGAGGGATCGGGGAGCTGTTTTTT CASNGLAGGIGELFF
TRBD2 TRBJ2-7 . TRBV6-2/TRBV6-3 TGTGCCAGCAGACTCCTAGCGGGAACCTACGAGCAGTACTTC CASRLLAGTYEQYF
TRBD2 TRBJ2-3 . TRBV7-9 TGTGCCAGCAGCTCTGGGACTAGCGGTAGCACAGATACGCAGTATTTT CASSSGTSGSTDTQYF
TRBD2 TRBJ2-3 . TRBV12-3/TRBV12-4 TGTGCCAGCAGTTGGGGACTAGCGGGGTCAGATACGCAGTATTTT CASSWGLAGSDTQYF
TRBD2 TRBJ2-1 . TRBV19 TGTGCCAGTAGTCCGCCGCCTAGCGGCGGTGAGCAGTTCTTC CASSPPPSGGEQFF
TRBD2 TRBJ2-7 . TRBV12-3/TRBV12-4 TGTGCCAGCAGCTCATTAGCGGGAGGGCCGAGCACCTACGAGCAGTACTTC CASSSLAGGPSTYEQYF
TRBD2 TRBJ2-1 . TRBV11-2 TGTGCCAGCAGCTTAGATATTCGTACGGGGGGTGAGCAGTTCTTC CASSLDIRTGGEQFF
. TRBJ2-7 . TRBV18 TGTGCCAGCTCACCTTCTGGATGGGGGACGAGCTCCTACGAGCAGTACTTC CASSPSGWGTSSYEQYF
TRBD2 TRBJ2-7 . TRBV5-1 TGCGCCAGCAGCTTCCAGGTCGGGGGGGTCGCCTACGAGCAGTACTTC CASSFQVGGVAYEQYF
. TRBJ2-5 . TRBV18 TGTGCCAGCTCGCCCACCTTTGGACTGCAAGAGACCCAGTACTTC CASSPTFGLQETQYF
. TRBJ2-3 . TRBV29-1 TGCAGCGTTGAAGGAGGGTCCCATACAGATACGCAGTATTTT CSVEGGSHTDTQYF
. TRBJ1-5 . TRBV30 TGTGCCTGGAGTAGCGGCAGCGAGGGCAATCAGCCCCAGCATTTT CAWSSGSEGNQPQHF
. TRBJ2-2 once TRBV9 TGTGCCAGCAGCGAGACCCTGGACCCAACCGGGGAGCTGTTTTTT CASSETLDPTGELFF
. TRBJ2-7 once TRBV12-3/TRBV12-4 TGTGCCAGCACCGATTGGGGTCCCTACGAGCAGTACTTC CASTDWGPYEQYF
. TRBJ2-1 . TRBV20-1 TGCAGTGCTAGATTAACCGGGATCCCCTACAATGAGCAGTTCTTC CSARLTGIPYNEQFF
TRBD1 TRBJ1-3 . TRBV3-1 TGTGCCAGCAGTTACAGGGGTGCTGGAAACACCATATATTTT CASSYRGAGNTIYF
TRBD1 TRBJ2-3 . TRBV5-1 TGCGCCAGCACGAGGGGGCAAGCAGATACGCAGTATTTT CASTRGQADTQYF
. TRBJ1-2 once TRBV30 TGTGCCTGGAGTCGGACGGGCTTGGGCTACACCTTC CAWSRTGLGYTF
. TRBJ1-5 . TRBV6-6 TGTGCCAGCAATCCAGGACCGAATCAGCCCCAGCATTTT CASNPGPNQPQHF
. TRBJ2-3 . TRBV7-8 TGTGCCAGCAGCGTCAGGGTGCCCGCAGATACGCAGTATTTT CASSVRVPADTQYF